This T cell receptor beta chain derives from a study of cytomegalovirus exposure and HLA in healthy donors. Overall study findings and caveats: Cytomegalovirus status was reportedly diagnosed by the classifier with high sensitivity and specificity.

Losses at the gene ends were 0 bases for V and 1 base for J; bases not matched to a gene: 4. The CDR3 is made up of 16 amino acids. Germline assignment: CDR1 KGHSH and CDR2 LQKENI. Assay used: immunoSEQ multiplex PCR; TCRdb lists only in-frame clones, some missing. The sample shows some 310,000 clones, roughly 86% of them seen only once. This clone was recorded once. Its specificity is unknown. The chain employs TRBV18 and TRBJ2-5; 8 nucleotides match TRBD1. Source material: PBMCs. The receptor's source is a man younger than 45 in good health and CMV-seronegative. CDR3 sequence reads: CASSPPNRGIQETQYF. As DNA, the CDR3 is TGTGCCAGCTCACCACCGAACAGGGGGATCCAAGAGACCCAGTACTTC.